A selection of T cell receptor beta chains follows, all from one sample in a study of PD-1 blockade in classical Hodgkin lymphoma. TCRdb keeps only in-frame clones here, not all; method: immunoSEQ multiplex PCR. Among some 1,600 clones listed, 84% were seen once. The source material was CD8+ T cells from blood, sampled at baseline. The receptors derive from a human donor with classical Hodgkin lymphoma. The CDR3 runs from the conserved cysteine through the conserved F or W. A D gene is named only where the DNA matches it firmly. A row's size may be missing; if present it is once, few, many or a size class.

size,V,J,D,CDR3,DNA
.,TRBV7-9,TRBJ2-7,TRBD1,CASRGRGSLDEQYF,TGTGCCAGCAGGGGCAGGGGGTCTCTCGACGAGCAGTACTTC
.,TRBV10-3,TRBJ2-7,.,CATFREAGYEQYF,TGTGCCACGTTCAGAGAGGCAGGTTACGAGCAGTACTTC
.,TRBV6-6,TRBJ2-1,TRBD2,CASSYGLAGAYNEQFF,TGTGCCAGCAGTTACGGACTAGCGGGGGCTTACAATGAGCAGTTCTTC
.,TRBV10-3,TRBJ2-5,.,CAISEAPTWGPETQYF,TGTGCCATCAGTGAGGCCCCCACATGGGGGCCAGAGACCCAGTACTTC
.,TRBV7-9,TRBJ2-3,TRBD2,CASSPPRGSGDSTDTQYF,TGTGCCAGCAGCCCCCCGCGGGGTAGCGGGGATTCCACAGATACGCAGTATTTT
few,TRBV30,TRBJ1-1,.,CAWSPGSNTEAFF,TGTGCCTGGAGTCCCGGGTCGAACACTGAAGCTTTCTTT
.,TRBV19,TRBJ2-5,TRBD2,CASSIIGDYGGSRETQYF,TGTGCCAGTAGTATAATCGGGGACTATGGGGGTTCACGGGAGACCCAGTACTTC
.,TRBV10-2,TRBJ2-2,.,CATTSTLAGELFF,TGCGCCACCACCTCGACCTTAGCCGGGGAGCTGTTTTTT
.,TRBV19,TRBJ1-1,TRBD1,CASSIPGQVNTEAFF,TGTGCCAGTAGTATACCGGGACAGGTGAACACTGAAGCTTTCTTT
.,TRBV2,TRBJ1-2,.,CASSEEGELDYGYTF,TGTGCCAGCAGTGAAGAAGGGGAACTTGACTATGGCTACACCTTC
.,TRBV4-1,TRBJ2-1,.,CASSQVGGEQFF,TGCGCCAGCAGCCAAGTAGGTGGGGAGCAGTTCTTC
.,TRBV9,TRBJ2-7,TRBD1,CASSVGWTGVEQYF,TGTGCCAGCAGCGTAGGTTGGACAGGGGTCGAGCAGTACTTC
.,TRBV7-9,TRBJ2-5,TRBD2,CAGSLLTSGGKETQYF,TGTGCCGGCAGCCTCCTGACTAGCGGGGGAAAAGAGACCCAGTACTTC
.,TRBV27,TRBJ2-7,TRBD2,CASSLSAGVAMEQYF,TGTGCCAGCAGTTTATCGGCGGGGGTTGCTATGGAGCAGTACTTC
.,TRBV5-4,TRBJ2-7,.,CASSLAGRTYEQYF,TGTGCCAGCAGCTTGGCAGGGAGAACCTACGAGCAGTACTTC
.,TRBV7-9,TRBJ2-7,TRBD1,CASSLSTGGYEQYF,TGTGCCAGCAGCTTATCTACAGGGGGCTACGAGCAGTACTTC
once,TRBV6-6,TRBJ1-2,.,CASSSQTGNYGYTF,TGTGCCAGCAGTTCCCAGACCGGTAACTATGGCTACACCTTC
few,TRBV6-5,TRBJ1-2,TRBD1,CASSSLGQNYGYTF,TGTGCCAGCAGTTCCCTGGGACAGAACTATGGCTACACCTTC
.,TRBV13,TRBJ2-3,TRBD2,CASSLYSGGVDTQYF,TGTGCCAGCAGCTTATACTCTGGGGGGGTAGATACGCAGTATTTT
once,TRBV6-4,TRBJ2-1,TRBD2,CASSVRGGGGEQFF,TGTGCCAGCAGTGTGCGGGGGGGCGGAGGTGAGCAGTTCTTC
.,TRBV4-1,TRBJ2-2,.,CASSRSTGELFF,TGCGCCAGCAGCCGGAGCACCGGGGAGCTGTTTTTT
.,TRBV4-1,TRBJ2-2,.,CASSRSHRELFF,TGCGCCAGCAGCCGGAGCCACCGGGAGCTGTTTTTT
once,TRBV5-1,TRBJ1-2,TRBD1,CASRPGATGQRYGYTF,TGCGCCAGCAGACCGGGGGCGACAGGGCAGCGATATGGCTACACCTTC
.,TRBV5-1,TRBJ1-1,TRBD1,CASSLPGGTEAFF,TGCGCCAGCAGCCTGCCAGGGGGGACTGAAGCTTTCTTT
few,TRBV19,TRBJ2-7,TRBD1,CASSSGTGYEQYF,TGTGCCAGTAGTTCCGGGACAGGTTACGAGCAGTACTTC
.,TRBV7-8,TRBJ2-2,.,CASSFPNDPNGELFF,TGTGCCAGCAGCTTCCCCAACGACCCCAACGGGGAGCTGTTTTTT
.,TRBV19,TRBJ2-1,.,CASSMGSTYNEQFF,TGTGCCAGTAGTATGGGTAGCACGTACAATGAGCAGTTCTTC
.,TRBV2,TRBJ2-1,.,CASRPLRPEQFF,TGTGCCAGCAGACCCCTTAGGCCTGAGCAGTTCTTC
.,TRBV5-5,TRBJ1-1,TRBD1,CASSPHRGDGTEAFF,TGTGCCAGCAGCCCCCACAGGGGGGATGGCACTGAAGCTTTCTTT
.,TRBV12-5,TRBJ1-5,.,CASVGVSNQPQHF,TGTGCTAGTGTCGGAGTTAGCAATCAGCCCCAGCATTTT
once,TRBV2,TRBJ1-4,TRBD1,CASNSGTGGADEKLFF,TGTGCCAGCAATTCCGGGACAGGGGGCGCTGATGAAAAACTGTTTTTT
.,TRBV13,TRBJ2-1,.,CASSSGFYNEQFF,TGTGCCAGCAGCTCGGGGTTCTACAATGAGCAGTTCTTC
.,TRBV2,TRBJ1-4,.,CASIRGTTSNEKLFF,TGTGCCAGCATTAGAGGAACAACTTCTAATGAAAAACTGTTTTTT
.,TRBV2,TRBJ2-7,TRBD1,CASAGGRISYEQYF,TGTGCCAGCGCAGGGGGCCGAATCTCCTACGAGCAGTACTTC
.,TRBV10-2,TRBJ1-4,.,CASSDRGIGEKLFF,TGCGCCAGCAGTGATCGGGGGATAGGGGAAAAACTGTTTTTT
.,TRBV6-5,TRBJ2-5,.,CASSYLASGGETQYF,TGTGCCAGCAGTTACTTAGCCTCCGGAGGAGAGACCCAGTACTTC
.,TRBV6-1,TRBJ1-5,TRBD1,CASSAEIGGQGHQPQHF,TGTGCCAGCAGTGCCGAAATCGGAGGACAGGGGCATCAGCCCCAGCATTTT
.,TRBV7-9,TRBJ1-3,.,CASKNSSSGNTIYF,TGTGCCAGCAAGAATTCGAGCTCTGGAAACACCATATATTTT
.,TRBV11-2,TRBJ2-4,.,CASSSFQGKNIQYF,TGTGCCAGCAGCTCATTCCAGGGAAAAAACATTCAGTACTTC
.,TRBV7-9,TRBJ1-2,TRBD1,CASSLVVGQGHGYTF,TGTGCCAGCAGCTTAGTCGTGGGACAGGGGCATGGCTACACCTTC
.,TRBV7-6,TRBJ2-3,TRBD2,CASSLAGSLADTQYF,TGTGCCAGCAGCCTAGCGGGTTCACTCGCAGATACGCAGTATTTT
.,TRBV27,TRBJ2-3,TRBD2,CASSLLAGEISTQYF,TGTGCCAGCAGCCTACTAGCGGGGGAAATCTCTACGCAGTATTTT
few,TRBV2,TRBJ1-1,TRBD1,CASSEGRGATEAFF,TGTGCCAGCAGTGAGGGCAGGGGGGCAACTGAAGCTTTCTTT
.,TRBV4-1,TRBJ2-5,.,CASSHWGRIQETQYF,TGCGCCAGCAGCCATTGGGGGCGGATACAAGAGACCCAGTACTTC
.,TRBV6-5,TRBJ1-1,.,CASSLSPVFLTEAFF,TGTGCCAGCAGCCTAAGTCCAGTTTTTCTAACTGAAGCTTTCTTT
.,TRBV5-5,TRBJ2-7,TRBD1,CASSFRDSHTYEQYF,TGTGCCAGCAGCTTTCGGGACAGTCACACCTACGAGCAGTACTTC
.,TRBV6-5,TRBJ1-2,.,CASSYSMGGYTF,TGTGCCAGCAGTTACTCGATGGGGGGCTACACCTTC
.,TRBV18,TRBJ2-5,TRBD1,CASSLPGGWETQYF,TGTGCCAGCTCACTCCCAGGGGGCTGGGAGACCCAGTACTTC
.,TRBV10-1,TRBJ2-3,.,CASSEATWSRTDTQYF,TGCGCCAGCAGTGAGGCCACTTGGAGTCGTACAGATACGCAGTATTTT
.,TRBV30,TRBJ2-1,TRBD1,CAWETGAEQFF,TGTGCCTGGGAAACAGGGGCTGAGCAGTTCTTC
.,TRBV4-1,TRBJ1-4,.,CASSETREKLFF,TGCGCCAGCAGCGAAACACGGGAAAAACTGTTTTTT
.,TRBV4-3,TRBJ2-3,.,CASSQDGGYSTDTQYF,TGCGCCAGCAGCCAAGATGGGGGGTATAGCACAGATACGCAGTATTTT
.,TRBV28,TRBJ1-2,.,CASSLSFSGMDYGYTF,TGTGCCAGCAGTTTAAGTTTTTCGGGTATGGACTATGGCTACACCTTC